A single sample gave rise to the 8 T cell receptor beta chains below, sequenced in a study of T cells in women clearing cervical HPV infection. TCRdb keeps only in-frame clones here, not all; method: immunoSEQ multiplex PCR. The sample includes under 20,000 clones. Sequencing was performed on blood buffy coat. These TCRs come from a woman between 18 and 70 years old with a cervical HPV16 infection that either progressed to CIN3+ or cleared (not recorded which).

A word on this clone: The read is 3 residues too short to cover the CDR3 end, so that end is filled in from the germline J gene. This rearrangement joins TRBV28 to TRBJ2-1, with 8 bases matching TRBD1. V shed 6 bases and J 8 bases; nucleotides not matched to a gene: 6. Germline V gives CDR1 MDHEN, CDR2 SYDVKM. The CDR3 extends over 13 amino acids. CDR3 DNA, as far as it was read: TGTGCCAGCAGAAAGGACAGGGTGGATGAG. Amino acids: CASRKDRVDE. The entire CDR3 protein is CASRKDRVDEQFF.

To note about this clone: The read terminates 3 residues before the CDR3 end, so the remaining end is supplied by the germline J gene. The gene calls are TRBV20-1 and TRBJ2-7, with 9 nucleotides matching TRBD1. CDR1 is DFQATT and CDR2 is SNEGSKA in the germline V gene (reference sequence). V shed 5 bases, J shed 4 bases, and the junction held 12 bases outside the gene matches. The CDR3 has 15 amino acids. Partial CDR3 DNA: TGCAGTGCTGGGGCTCCGGGACAGGGAGGATACGAG. Protein: CSAGAPGQGGYE. The CDR3 in its entirety is CSAGAPGQGGYEQYF.

As regards this clone: The read stops 3 residues short of the end of the CDR3; the missing end is completed from the germline J gene. The rearrangement joins TRBV6-1 to TRBJ1-4; no definite D call. Trimming removed 0 bases from V and 0 bases from J, with 11 bases in between. Germline V gene lookup returns CDR1 MNHNS and CDR2 SASEGT. This CDR3 region has 17 residues. The sequenced part of the CDR3 DNA is TGTGCCAGCAGTGAAGCCCTACCCCCTGCAACTAATGAAAAA. This gives the protein CASSEALPPATNEK. In full, the CDR3 is CASSEALPPATNEKLFF.

Comments on this clone: The read terminates 3 residues ahead of where the CDR3 ends, so the germline J gene completes it. This chain joins TRBV29-1 and TRBJ1-2; TRBD1 aligns across 8 bases. The CDR3 is 14 amino acids. The germline V gene encodes CDR1 SQVTM and CDR2 ANQGSEA. The CDR3 here is CSVDGQGNTDTYTF. CDR3 DNA, as far as it was read: TGCAGCGTTGATGGACAGGGTAACACAGATACC.

Worth noting for this clone: The sequenced fragment ends 3 residues before the CDR3 boundary, so the rest is inferred from the germline J gene. The genes are TRBV19 and TRBJ1-4; the D gene is possibly TRBD1 (6 bases). Germline CDR1 and CDR2: LNHDA and SQIVND (reference sequence). This CDR3 is 15 amino acids long. V lost 3 bases to trimming and J lost 4 bases, with 12 bases between them. Incomplete CDR3 DNA: TGTGCCAGTAGTATCACGACAGGCTTTAATGAAAAA. It codes for CASSITTGFNEK. The CDR3 in its entirety is CASSITTGFNEKLFF.

With respect to this clone: Read data end 3 residues before the CDR3 end; the end is taken from the germline J gene. The chain recombines TRBV11-2 with TRBJ1-1; perhaps TRBD1 as D (5 bases). Per the germline V gene, CDR1 is SGHAT and CDR2 is FQNNGV. The CDR3 length is 11 residues. The CDR3 bases that were read are TGTGCCAGCAGCTTAGGGGGCTCG. This translates into CASSLGGS. The full-length CDR3 reads as CASSLGGSAFF.

About this clone: The CDR3 end is not reached by the read, which stops 3 residues before it; the germline J gene fills it in. The V gene is TRBV19, the J gene TRBJ2-1, with 8 bases identical to TRBD1. Germline values: CDR1 LNHDA, CDR2 SQIVND (reference sequence). With 3 bases clipped from V and 6 bases from J, the junction kept 10 bases outside the gene matches. The CDR3 is 16 amino acids. The DNA read from the CDR3 is TGTGCCAGTAGTATGGGGATGGACAGGGCGGGCAATGAG. Translation gives CASSMGMDRAGNE. From start to end, the CDR3 is CASSMGMDRAGNEQFF.

In regard to this clone: The read gets to within 3 residues of the CDR3 end, and the germline J gene fills in the rest. The chain combines TRBV27 with TRBJ2-7, with D possibly TRBD1 on 6 matching bases. There are 13 residues in the CDR3. Trimming left V 3 bases short and J 3 bases short, with 9 bases between. Germline CDR1 is MNHEY and CDR2 is SMNVEV (reference sequence). Here the CDR3 reads CASSFNRDYEQYF. The CDR3 DNA, read in part, is TGTGCCAGCAGTTTTAACAGGGACTACGAG.